This T cell receptor (beta chain) was identified during a study of cytomegalovirus exposure and HLA in healthy donors. For this clone: The antigen is unknown.

The study ran its PCR with 60 Vbeta and 13 Jbeta primers. Sequenced by immunoSEQ multiplex PCR; TCRdb stores in-frame clones only, minus some. The data show about 110,000 clones, around 75% seen once. Regarding the study as a whole: When analyzed later, a missense DCLRE1C variant was found to be linked to TCR beta V- and J-gene trimming. The study listed under 200 cytomegalovirus-associated TCR beta chains.

Germline CDR1 MNHEY, CDR2 SMNVEV (reference sequence). The junction had 16 bases not matched to a gene; V was cut back by 3 bases and J by 6 bases. The CDR3 is 17 amino acids. The sample was PBMCs. The J gene is TRBJ1-1, the V gene TRBV27, with TRBD1 identical over 7 bases. The clonotype comes from a man aged 40-49 years in good health and CMV-seronegative. DNA of the CDR3: TGTGCCAGCAGTTTCGTTAGGGGGCAAGTCGGGATTCCTGAAGCTTTCTTT. Protein sequence: CASSFVRGQVGIPEAFF.